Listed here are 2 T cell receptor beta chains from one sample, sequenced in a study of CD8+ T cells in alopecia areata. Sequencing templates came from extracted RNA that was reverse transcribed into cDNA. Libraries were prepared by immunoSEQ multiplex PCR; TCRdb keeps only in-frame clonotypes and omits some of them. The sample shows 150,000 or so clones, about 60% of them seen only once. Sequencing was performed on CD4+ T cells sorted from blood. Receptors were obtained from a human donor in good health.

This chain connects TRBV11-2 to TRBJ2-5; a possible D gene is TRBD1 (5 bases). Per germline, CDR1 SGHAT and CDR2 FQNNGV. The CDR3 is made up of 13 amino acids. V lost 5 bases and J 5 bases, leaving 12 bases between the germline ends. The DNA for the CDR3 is TGTGCCAGCAGCGACGCAGGGATGGAGACCCAGTACTTC. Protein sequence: CASSDAGMETQYF.

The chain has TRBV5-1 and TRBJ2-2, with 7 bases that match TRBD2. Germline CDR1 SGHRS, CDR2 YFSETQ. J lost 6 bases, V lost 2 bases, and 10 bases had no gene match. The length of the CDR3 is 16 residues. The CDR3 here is CASSLSAGVSAGELFF. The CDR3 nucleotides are TGCGCCAGCAGCTTAAGTGCGGGAGTAAGCGCCGGGGAGCTGTTTTTT.